The rows below give T cell receptor beta chains drawn from one sample of a study of blood T cell repertoires in COVID-19. Profiled with immunoSEQ multiplex PCR; TCRdb holds only in-frame clones, not every one. The sample has fewer than 500,000 clones, about 87% seen once; the top ten hold 1% to 1.5%. The specimen sequenced was PBMCs or T cells enriched from blood (not recorded which). The receptors stem from a man aged 30-40 years who had recovered from COVID-19. The CDR3 runs from the conserved cysteine through the conserved F or W. The order of the fields is V gene, CDR3 protein.

v_call: TRBV7-9
cdr3_aa: CASRGLGSTDTQYF

v_call: TRBV7-6
cdr3_aa: CASSLGGRNGEKLFF

v_call: TRBV5-1
cdr3_aa: CASKEDNSPLHF

v_call: TRBV29-1
cdr3_aa: CSVGQFYTGELFF

v_call: TRBV7-8
cdr3_aa: CASSLVRALGRYGYTF

v_call: TRBV2
cdr3_aa: CASRPDSYEQYF

v_call: TRBV4-1
cdr3_aa: CASSQTQGSYNEQFF

v_call: TRBV11-2
cdr3_aa: CASSSDYRGLKFF

v_call: TRBV4-3
cdr3_aa: CASSQGTDGGRANEQFF

v_call: TRBV7-2
cdr3_aa: CASSLDLTVGGHEQYF

v_call: TRBV7-2
cdr3_aa: CASSLVGARGANTGELFF

v_call: TRBV30
cdr3_aa: CACDRGNEKLFF

v_call: TRBV6-5
cdr3_aa: CASSRDRVRNEQYF

v_call: TRBV14
cdr3_aa: CASSQLAGGTGETQYF

v_call: TRBV7-8
cdr3_aa: CASSPDGLANTGELFF

v_call: TRBV7-9
cdr3_aa: CASSSPKGWEETQYF

v_call: TRBV28
cdr3_aa: CASSGPGGNTEAFF

v_call: TRBV19
cdr3_aa: CASSTPRRGSNQPQHF

v_call: TRBV4-1
cdr3_aa: CASSQDRDRVDRNIQYF

v_call: TRBV2
cdr3_aa: CASMGVQGNFGYTF

v_call: TRBV11-1
cdr3_aa: CASSLPGVNEQYF

v_call: TRBV7-8
cdr3_aa: CASSLQPGQGSAKLFF

v_call: TRBV10-2
cdr3_aa: CASSESGGTYEQYF

v_call: TRBV2
cdr3_aa: CASTRQIEKLFF

v_call: TRBV6-5
cdr3_aa: CASSYRSLPGNSPLHF

v_call: TRBV5-4
cdr3_aa: CAGHRALRDTEAFF

v_call: TRBV10-3
cdr3_aa: CAIGQGIANEKLFF

v_call: TRBV7-2
cdr3_aa: CASSLTRAWGVKPQHF

v_call: TRBV4-1
cdr3_aa: CASSQDNLGGASWDTEAFF

v_call: TRBV4-1
cdr3_aa: CASSLRHATEAFF

v_call: TRBV7-3
cdr3_aa: CASSLMGGRNTGELFF

v_call: TRBV7-8
cdr3_aa: CASSLDGGPYEQYF

v_call: TRBV4-2
cdr3_aa: CASSLQGTGNTIYF

v_call: TRBV7-2
cdr3_aa: CASSPRGTSGNTIYF

v_call: TRBV3-1/TRBV3-2
cdr3_aa: CASSPGEYSNQPQHF

v_call: TRBV30
cdr3_aa: CAWRYGYDTIYF

v_call: TRBV5-5
cdr3_aa: CASCWAGANEKLFF

v_call: TRBV12-3/TRBV12-4
cdr3_aa: CASGTGRNSPLHF

v_call: TRBV10-2
cdr3_aa: CASTPQDSVYSNQPQHF

v_call: TRBV27
cdr3_aa: CASRRDREYTGELFF

v_call: TRBV19
cdr3_aa: CASRTKDRALNQPQHF

v_call: TRBV6-2/TRBV6-3
cdr3_aa: CASSPQGIGNQPQHF

v_call: TRBV5-1
cdr3_aa: CASSLAPSGSTDTQYF

v_call: TRBV7-2
cdr3_aa: CASSLAGQVFNSPLHF

v_call: TRBV5-1
cdr3_aa: CASSLGGTNTEAFF

v_call: TRBV6-2/TRBV6-3
cdr3_aa: CASSPASGGTYEQYF

v_call: TRBV4-2
cdr3_aa: CASSHPREGPTEAFF

v_call: TRBV5-1
cdr3_aa: CASGYNRDSEAFF

v_call: TRBV3-1/TRBV3-2
cdr3_aa: CASSAGQGWAEAFF

v_call: TRBV6-1
cdr3_aa: CASSEDRDSYGYTF

v_call: TRBV12-3/TRBV12-4
cdr3_aa: CASRGQGQETQYF

v_call: TRBV29-1
cdr3_aa: CSVDGQYMNTEAFF

v_call: TRBV9
cdr3_aa: CASSGTSNEQFF

v_call: TRBV4-1
cdr3_aa: CASSQGDSSGGYTF

v_call: TRBV2
cdr3_aa: CASSGLLGQGGYTF

v_call: TRBV6-5
cdr3_aa: CASSLLQFSTERAFF

v_call: TRBV19
cdr3_aa: CASSYRGWSANSNQPQHF

v_call: TRBV10-2
cdr3_aa: CASSENNRGLGAFF

v_call: TRBV19
cdr3_aa: CASSWSSGNTIYF